These 22 T cell receptor beta chains were all obtained from the same sample, sequenced in a study of blood T cells in healthy people across ages. Next came a second PCR, run for about 7 to 12 cycles, which used a sample-barcoded 5' primer along with a J-beta primer mix. Each CDR3 protein is one row after TCRdb ran MiXCR on the 5' RACE reads. The sample gives about 1.8 million distinct CDR3 sequences, around half of which show up once; more than 2% is in the top ten. The sequencing input was blood. All receptors derive from a woman between 40 and 55 years old in good health.

This clonotype has more than one count but fewer than ten. The chain links TRBV4-3 to TRBJ1-2; D uncertain. The CDR3 has 15 residues. With 0 bases removed from V and 4 bases from J, the gap between germline ends came to 12 bases. The germline V gene has CDR1 LGHNA and CDR2 YSLEER. CDR3 nucleotides: TGCGCCAGCAGCCAAGAAGCAACGGTTCGCTATGGCTACACCTTC. Its protein is CASSQEATVRYGYTF.

The CDR3 here is CSAKRDRANYNEQFF. The CDR3 DNA sequence: TGCAGTGCTAAGAGGGACAGGGCGAATTACAATGAGCAGTTCTTC. The chain uses TRBV20-1 and TRBJ2-1; 9 bases fit TRBD1. The J segment lost 4 bases and the V segment lost 4 bases, leaving 8 bases of the junction unmatched. This CDR3 comprises 15 residues. Germline loops: CDR1 DFQATT, CDR2 SNEGSKA (reference sequence).

This clonotype came up a few times. The V gene is TRBV5-1, the J gene TRBJ2-1; D possibly corresponds to TRBD2 (6 bases). Trimming removed 5 bases from V and 4 bases from J, with 16 bases in between. CDR1 is SGHRS and CDR2 is YFSETQ in the germline V gene. The CDR3 runs to 15 residues. Here the CDR3 DNA reads TGCGCCAGCAGTCGGGAGCCGAACCTTTACAATGAGCAGTTCTTC. This encodes CASSREPNLYNEQFF. Drawing the rest from reference TRBV5-1 and TRBJ2-1, the complete variable domain is KAGVTQTPRYLIKTRGQQVTLSCSPISGHRSVSWYQQTPGQGLQFLFEYFSETQRNKGNFPGRFSGRQFSNSRSEMNVSTLELGDSALYLCASSREPNLYNEQFFGPGTRLTVL.

This chain links TRBV27 with TRBJ2-6; possible D gene TRBD2, 6 bases. This CDR3 region has 18 residues. Germline CDR1 reads MNHEY; CDR2 reads SMNVEV (reference sequence). With 7 bases removed from V and 0 bases from J, the gap between germline ends came to 19 bases. The CDR3 DNA follows: TGTGCCAGCACCACCTGGGGCCGGGGGAGCTCTGGGGCCAACGTCCTGACTTTC. Translation gives CASTTWGRGSSGANVLTF. Full variable domain (missing parts from reference TRBV27 and TRBJ2-6): EAQVTQNPRYLITVTGKKLTVTCSQNMNHEYMSWYRQDPGLGLRQIYYSMNVEVTDKGDVPEGYKVSRKEKRNFPLILESPSPNQTSLYFCASTTWGRGSSGANVLTFGAGSRLTVL.

To note about this clonotype: No conserved phenylalanine or tryptophan ends this CDR3, so it is likely a read error. The V gene is TRBV5-1, the J gene TRBJ2-7; D call uncertain. The tail of the sequence fits TRBJ2-5 better, so the J call may be wrong. This CDR3 is built from 14 residues. Germline V gene sequence: CDR1 SGHRS, CDR2 YFSETQ. The CDR3 sequence: CASSLASTQETQYN. The CDR3 DNA is TGCGCCAGCAGCTTGGCCTCAACGCAAGAGACCCAGTACAAC.

The chain couples TRBV4-1 to TRBJ1-6, with D uncertain. Trimming cost V 0 bases and J 5 bases, with 11 bases left between them. The CDR3 is made up of 16 amino acids. Per germline, CDR1 MGHRA and CDR2 YSYEKL. Written as DNA, the CDR3 is TGCGCCAGCAGCCAAGATATTAGTTCAGATAATTCACCCCTCCACTTT. It specifies CASSQDISSDNSPLHF.

The chain recombines TRBV11-1 with TRBJ1-1; TRBD1 agrees at 9 bases. The junction had 25 bases not matched to a gene; V was cut back by 2 bases and J by 6 bases. This CDR3 contains 21 residues. The germline V gene has CDR1 SGHAT and CDR2 FQDESV (reference sequence). The CDR3 region has the DNA TGTGCCAGCAGCTTACTTTTAATACAGGGGGCGTCCATCGGTACCGGGTCTGAAGCTTTCTTT. Translating gives CASSLLLIQGASIGTGSEAFF.

Only a few counts were recorded for this clonotype. This chain joins TRBV27 and TRBJ2-6, with D unclear. The V gene lost 8 bases and the J gene lost 5 bases, with 10 bases spanning the gap. The CDR3 spans 13 residues. Germline V gene sequence: CDR1 MNHEY, CDR2 SMNVEV (reference sequence). The CDR3 sequence: CASSKSWANVLTF. The CDR3, as DNA: TGTGCCAGCTCTAAGTCCTGGGCCAACGTCCTGACTTTC.

The V call is TRBV7-2, the J call TRBJ2-3; D not certain. In germline, CDR1 is SGHTA, CDR2 FQGNSA. There are 14 residues in the CDR3. Trimming removed 5 bases at V and 3 bases at J, with 12 bases between. The CDR3 loop is CASSARFQTDTQYF. The DNA of the CDR3 is TGTGCCAGCAGCGCCCGGTTCCAAACAGATACGCAGTATTTT.

Turning to this clonotype: The junction departs from germline at one end; a sequencing error may be responsible. The chain combines TRBV20-1 with TRBJ2-1; 7 bases line up with TRBD1. Germline V CDR1 and CDR2: DFQATT, SNEGSKA (reference sequence). CDR3 length equals 13 residues. The CDR3 DNA is TGCAGTGCCCGGGACAGAATCTACAATGAGCTGTTCTTC. Amino acid sequence: CSARDRIYNELFF.

The CDR3, as DNA: TGTGCCAGCAGCCGCTCGACAGGGAACTCCTACGAGCAGTACTTC. It is translated as CASSRSTGNSYEQYF. V and J are TRBV7-2 and TRBJ2-7; 7 bases agree with TRBD1. V shed 5 bases and J 0 bases; nucleotides not matched to a gene: 7. Germline loops: CDR1 SGHTA, CDR2 FQGNSA. The CDR3 extends over 15 amino acids.

This chain links TRBV12-3 or TRBV12-4 with TRBJ1-2, with a possible D match to TRBD1 (5 bases). The CDR3 runs to 13 residues. V lost 6 bases, J lost 4 bases, and 12 bases lay in between. The CDR3 DNA reads TGTGCCAGCAGCACGACAGTCTTCTATGGCTACACCTTC. Its translation is CASSTTVFYGYTF.

The chain is built from TRBV18 and TRBJ2-1; a possible D gene is TRBD2 (6 bases). Trimming pared 0 bases from V and 9 bases from J, leaving 15 bases between. The CDR3 extends over 15 amino acids. The germline CDR1 and CDR2 sequences are KGHSH and LQKENI. In nucleotides, the CDR3 is TGTGCCAGCTCACCACCGTTGCGGGGCCGGGGTGAGCAGTTCTTC. This sequence encodes CASSPPLRGRGEQFF.

The genes are TRBV7-6 and TRBJ2-7; 8 bases line up with TRBD2. J was trimmed by 1 base and V by 1 base; bases with no gene match: 15. Germline CDR1 reads SGHVS; CDR2 reads FNYEAQ. This CDR3 is 19 amino acids long. The CDR3 protein is CASSLESRAREGTSYEQYF. CDR3 nucleotide sequence: TGTGCCAGCAGCTTAGAGAGCCGTGCACGGGAGGGGACTTCCTACGAGCAGTACTTC.

The J gene is TRBJ2-3, the V gene TRBV29-1; possibly TRBD1 for D (5 bases). Germline V gene lookup returns CDR1 SQVTM and CDR2 ANQGSEA. This CDR3 comprises 14 residues. Trimming removed 5 bases at V and 0 bases at J, with 12 bases between. The CDR3 region is CSVFLRESTDTQYF. The CDR3 DNA reads as TGCAGCGTTTTCCTCAGGGAAAGCACAGATACGCAGTATTTT.

V gene TRBV10-3 combines with J gene TRBJ1-1; 10 bases line up with TRBD1. The CDR3 totals 13 residues. V was clipped by 6 bases and J by 4 bases; unmatched bases: 2. The germline CDR1 and CDR2 sequences are ENHRY and SYGVKD. The CDR3 protein is CAISGTGVTEAFF. CDR3 DNA sequence: TGTGCCATCAGCGGGACAGGGGTCACTGAAGCTTTCTTT.

The chain combines TRBV4-1 with TRBJ1-4; D is unresolved. Trimming took off 1 base at V and 3 bases at J, with 6 bases between the two ends. Germline V CDR1 and CDR2: MGHRA, YSYEKL. This CDR3 comprises 14 residues. The CDR3 DNA reads as TGCGCCAGCAGCCAAGGTCCGGCTAATGAAAAACTGTTTTTT. The encoded protein is CASSQGPANEKLFF.

This clonotype was seen a single time. The gene calls are TRBV7-8 and TRBJ2-5; a possible D gene is TRBD1 (5 bases). The CDR3 covers 14 residues. V lost 6 bases and J 1 base, leaving 12 bases between the germline ends. CDR1 is SGHVS and CDR2 is FQNEAQ in the germline V gene. The CDR3 loop is CASSHLDSQETQYF. The CDR3 DNA follows: TGTGCCAGCAGTCACCTCGACAGCCAAGAGACCCAGTACTTC. Variable domain in full (rest from reference TRBV7-8 and TRBJ2-5): GAGVSQSPRYKVAKRGQDVALRCDPISGHVSLFWYQQALGQGPEFLTYFQNEAQLDKSGLPSDRFFAERPEGSVSTLKIQRTQQEDSAVYLCASSHLDSQETQYFGPGTRLLVL.

Only a few counts were recorded for this clonotype. The chain has TRBV10-2 and TRBJ1-2; perhaps TRBD1 as D (5 bases). CDR3 length: 14 amino acids. Germline V gene sequence: CDR1 WSHSY, CDR2 SAAADI. The ends were cut back, 9 bases at V and 7 bases at J, with 21 bases in the middle. The CDR3 sequence is CARGRGRDVSGYTF. In nucleotides, the CDR3 is TGCGCCAGGGGGAGGGGACGGGATGTGAGTGGCTACACCTTC.

The V call is TRBV15, the J call TRBJ1-2, with TRBD1 as a possible D gene (5 bases). Per the germline V gene, CDR1 is LNHNV and CDR2 is YYDKDF (reference sequence). This CDR3 has 12 amino acids. The V and J ends lost 2 bases and 6 bases respectively, with 7 bases between them. CDR3 bases: TGTGCCACCAGCAGACCCAGGGATGGCTACACCTTC. The encoded protein is CATSRPRDGYTF.

V and J are TRBV7-9 and TRBJ2-1, with TRBD2 matching 8 bases. Germline CDR1 and CDR2: SEHNR and FQNEAQ (reference sequence). J was trimmed by 5 bases and V by 5 bases; bases with no gene match: 11. CDR3 size: 16 residues. The CDR3 DNA is TGTGCCAGCAGCGGTTTAGGCGGGGGGTCCAACAATGAGCAGTTCTTC. It specifies CASSGLGGGSNNEQFF.

V and J are TRBV20-1 and TRBJ1-5; 8 nucleotides line up with TRBD1. Germline V lookup: CDR1 DFQATT, CDR2 SNEGSKA (reference sequence). This CDR3 is built from 17 residues. Unmatched junction bases numbered 15, after V lost 6 bases and J lost 2 bases. DNA for the CDR3: TGCAGTGCAAATCCAAACCGGGACAGGATTGGCAATCAGCCCCAGCATTTT. Protein: CSANPNRDRIGNQPQHF.